This T cell receptor (beta chain) was identified in a study of T cell responses to AZD1222 COVID-19 vaccine. TCRdb's copy holds only in-frame clones and misses some; the assay was immunoSEQ multiplex PCR. The profile shows about 120,000 clones, about 90% of them singletons. This CDR3 is 12 amino acids long. J was trimmed by 9 bases and V by 8 bases; bases with no gene match: 5. Germline lookup yields CDR1 WSHSY and CDR2 SAAADI. The chain has TRBV10-2 and TRBJ2-1; TRBD2 aligns across 9 bases. The sequenced sample was peripheral blood, obtained on day 0 of AZD1222 vaccination. This TCR derives from an adult in good health. The DNA for the CDR3 is TGCGCCAGCCTAGCGGGGCCAGCTGAGCAGTTCTTC. This gives the protein CASLAGPAEQFF.